One sample yielded the 13 T cell receptor beta chains listed below, sequenced in a study of T cell responses to AZD1222 COVID-19 vaccine. Libraries were prepared by immunoSEQ multiplex PCR; TCRdb keeps only in-frame clonotypes and omits some of them. Of 100,000 to 150,000 clones in the sample, 75% to 90% are singletons; the top ten hold 5% to 7.5%. This specimen was peripheral blood, taken on day 0 of AZD1222 vaccination. These receptors originate from an adult in good health.

V is TRBV6-6 and J is TRBJ1-2; 9 nucleotides match TRBD1. The CDR3 runs 14 residues. V was pared by 5 bases and J by 8 bases, with 9 bases of the junction left unmatched. CDR1 is MNHNY and CDR2 is SVGAGI in the germline V gene (reference sequence). In DNA, the CDR3 is TGTGCCAGCAGTGGGGAACAGGGGGCGCGGGGCTACACCTTC. Translated, it gives CASSGEQGARGYTF.

This chain uses TRBV10-3 with TRBJ1-1; D call uncertain. V was pared by 3 bases and J by 1 base, with 9 bases between. There are 14 residues in the CDR3. From germline, CDR1 is ENHRY and CDR2 SYGVKD. CDR3: CAISEDYTNTEAFF. CDR3 DNA sequence: TGTGCCATCAGTGAAGATTACACGAACACTGAAGCTTTCTTT.

The V and J genes are TRBV7-2 and TRBJ2-1; maybe TRBD1 (6 bases). The CDR3 is 14 residues long. V gave up 5 bases and J gave up 6 bases, with 14 bases separating them. Looked up from germline, CDR1 is SGHTA and CDR2 is FQGNSA. The CDR3 spells CASSPPDRTNEQFF. The CDR3 nucleotides are TGTGCCAGCAGCCCTCCCGACAGGACCAATGAGCAGTTCTTC.

This rearrangement joins TRBV3-1 (or the pseudogene TRBV3-2) to TRBJ1-1; D unresolved. Germline V gene lookup returns CDR1 LGHDT and CDR2 YNNKEL (reference sequence). V was trimmed by 0 bases and J by 2 bases, leaving 7 bases between them. The CDR3 is made up of 14 amino acids. CDR3 DNA: TGTGCCAGCAGCCAAGATCAGGTTAACACTGAAGCTTTCTTT. Its translation is CASSQDQVNTEAFF.

The chain couples TRBV24-1 to TRBJ2-7; weak D call: TRBD2 (6 bases). The V gene's germline CDR1 is KGHDR and CDR2 SFDVKD. This CDR3 comprises 15 residues. V was shortened by 7 bases and J by 4 bases, with 19 bases between the two germline ends. CDR3: CATSGGPSRTYEQYF. As DNA, the CDR3 is TGTGCCACCAGCGGGGGACCTTCACGAACGTACGAGCAGTACTTC.

V and J are TRBV12-5 and TRBJ2-5; either TRBD1 or TRBD2 may supply D (5 bases each). Germline V gives CDR1 LGHNT, CDR2 FRNRAP. The CDR3 runs to 14 residues. V was shortened by 6 bases and J by 7 bases, with 18 bases between the two germline ends. Here the CDR3 DNA reads TGTGCTAGTGGAAGCAACGGGGACGCGGGGACCCAGTACTTC. Translating it yields CASGSNGDAGTQYF.

V and J are TRBV4-2 and TRBJ1-1, with TRBD1 matching 8 bases. Germline lookup yields CDR1 LGHNA and CDR2 YNFKEQ. V was clipped by 2 bases and J by 1 base; unmatched bases: 9. This CDR3 contains 17 residues. CDR3 in DNA: TGTGCCAGCAGCCAACGGTCGGGACAGGAGACGAACACTGAAGCTTTCTTT. Amino acids: CASSQRSGQETNTEAFF.

The chain carries TRBV15 and TRBJ1-5; no firm D call. Germline V gives CDR1 LNHNV, CDR2 YYDKDF (reference sequence). There are 19 residues in the CDR3. V lost 1 base to trimming and J lost 0 bases, with 19 bases between them. The CDR3: CATSRGAGGQRYSNQPQHF. CDR3 nucleotides: TGTGCCACCAGCAGAGGGGCCGGTGGGCAGAGATATAGCAATCAGCCCCAGCATTTT.

The chain uses TRBV7-6 and TRBJ2-4; possibly TRBD1 for D (6 bases). Germline V CDR1 and CDR2: SGHVS, FNYEAQ. The CDR3 length is 14 residues. The V end lost 5 bases, the J end lost 7 bases, and 15 bases lay between the germline ends. CDR3 sequence: CASSLQGGSNIQYF. The CDR3 DNA sequence: TGTGCCAGCAGCCTACAGGGCGGGTCGAACATTCAGTACTTC.

The V gene is TRBV6-5, the J gene TRBJ1-2; D might be TRBD1 (5 bases). Deletions cut 0 bases from V and 4 bases from J, with 9 bases between. CDR1 MNHEY and CDR2 SVGAGI come from the germline V gene. The CDR3 covers 14 residues. CDR3 DNA: TGTGCCAGCAGTTACTCGCGGGGGAGCTATGGCTACACCTTC. Its protein product is CASSYSRGSYGYTF.

This rearrangement joins TRBV12-3 or TRBV12-4 to TRBJ1-2, with D tentatively TRBD1 (5 bases). The CDR3 sequence is 11 residues long. The V and J ends lost 11 bases and 4 bases respectively, with 11 bases between them. The CDR3 region is CALRRGYGYTF. The CDR3 coding sequence is TGTGCCCTACGAAGGGGCTATGGCTACACCTTC.

The chain uses TRBV15 and TRBJ1-5, with a tentative D call TRBD1 (6 bases). Germline V gene sequence: CDR1 LNHNV, CDR2 YYDKDF (reference sequence). This CDR3 region has 19 residues. Trimming shortened V by 0 bases and J by 6 bases, and 24 bases separated the two germline ends. This CDR3 reads CATSRDYSRGGSGSQPQHF. The CDR3 DNA follows: TGTGCCACCAGCAGAGATTATAGCAGGGGTGGATCAGGGAGTCAGCCCCAGCATTTT. Supplemented by reference TRBV15 and TRBJ1-5, the full variable domain reads DAMVIQNPRYQVTQFGKPVTLSCSQTLNHNVMYWYQQKSSQAPKLLFHYYDKDFNNEADTPDNFQSRRPNTSFCFLDIRSPGLGDTAMYLCATSRDYSRGGSGSQPQHFGDGTRLSIL.

V usage is TRBV21-1 and J usage is TRBJ1-6. TRBV21-1 corresponds to a pseudogene. The length of the CDR3 is 14 residues. CDR3 loop: CARGDSFINSPLHF. As DNA, the CDR3 is TGTGCCAGGGGAGACAGTTTCATAAATTCACCCCTCCACTTT.